Listed below are T cell receptor beta chains from one sample, sequenced in a study of T cells in Graves' hyperthyroidism and ophthalmopathy. TCRdb re-derived calls from the multiplex PCR reads in MiXCR, one entry per CDR3 protein. The table shows approximately 400,000 distinct CDR3 sequences, with about 15% occurring only once. The source material was blood. The receptors stem from a woman younger than 30 with Graves' hyperthyroidism. Both conserved end residues are part of each CDR3. D genes are given only for firm matches. A clone size is listed for some rows: how often the clone was seen (once, few, many), or a class if it is expanded.

D	J	V	size	DNA	CDR3
.	TRBJ2-3	TRBV27	many	TGTGCCAGCAGTTTAATGCCAGGTGGGGGCACAGATACGCAGTATTTT	CASSLMPGGGTDTQYF
.	TRBJ1-2	TRBV20-1	many	TGCAGTGCTAGACAGGCGGACTATGGCTACACCTTC	CSARQADYGYTF
TRBD1	TRBJ2-7	TRBV3-1	many	TGTGCCAGCAGCCCTTTCCCGGGGACAGGGTCCTACGAGCAGTACTTC	CASSPFPGTGSYEQYF
.	TRBJ1-5	TRBV28	many	TGTGCCAGCACCATAGGAGGGATCCATCAGCCCCAGCATTTT	CASTIGGIHQPQHF
.	TRBJ2-1	TRBV28	many	TGTGCCAGCACCCCTTTGAGAGATAGGTTCAACTCATACAATGAGCAGTTCTTC	CASTPLRDRFNSYNEQFF
TRBD2	TRBJ2-2	TRBV7-3	many	TGTGCCAGCAGCTTAACGAATCCGGGACTAGCGGGGACCTCCGGGGAGCTGTTTTTT	CASSLTNPGLAGTSGELFF
.	TRBJ2-1	TRBV7-8	many	TGTGCCAGCAGCTTATTTCGGACAGTGATCTCCTACAATGAGCAGTTCTTC	CASSLFRTVISYNEQFF
TRBD1	TRBJ2-3	TRBV3-1	many	TGTGCCAGCAGTCACGACAGGGGGATCGCAGATACGCAGTATTTT	CASSHDRGIADTQYF
TRBD2	TRBJ2-7	TRBV7-2	many	TGTGCCAGCAGCTTACTAGCGGGAGAAGGGTACGAGCAGTACTTC	CASSLLAGEGYEQYF
.	TRBJ2-7	TRBV30	many	TGTGCCTGGAGGGCCGGGGCAGCTAATTCCTACGAGCAGTACTTC	CAWRAGAANSYEQYF
.	TRBJ2-3	TRBV11-1	.	TGTGCCAGCACCCGGGACCGCACAGATACGCAGTATTTT	CASTRDRTDTQYF
.	TRBJ2-3	TRBV6-1	.	TGTGCCAGCAGTCTCGGCAGCATGGATACGCAGTATTTT	CASSLGSMDTQYF
.	TRBJ1-1	TRBV24-1	many	TGTGCCACCAGTGGGGGACCGGGTACCACTGAAGCTTTCTTT	CATSGGPGTTEAFF
.	TRBJ2-7	TRBV5-6	many	TGTGCCAGCAGCCCCGGGACTCAAACATACGAGCAGTACTTC	CASSPGTQTYEQYF
.	TRBJ2-1	TRBV11-1	many	TGTGCCAGCAGCTTAGGTTTGAGGGGGGACGGTGAGCAGTTCTTC	CASSLGLRGDGEQFF
.	TRBJ1-2	TRBV30	many	TGTGCCTGGAGAAGTCAGGGCAGAGACGGCTACACCTTC	CAWRSQGRDGYTF
.	TRBJ2-7	TRBV6-1	many	TGTGCCAGCTCTATAGAAAGGGGCTCCTACGAGCAGTACTTC	CASSIERGSYEQYF
.	TRBJ2-7	TRBV19	.	TGTGCCAGTAGTAGAGGGGCAGGGGGGGCCCCCTACGAGCAGTACTTC	CASSRGAGGAPYEQYF